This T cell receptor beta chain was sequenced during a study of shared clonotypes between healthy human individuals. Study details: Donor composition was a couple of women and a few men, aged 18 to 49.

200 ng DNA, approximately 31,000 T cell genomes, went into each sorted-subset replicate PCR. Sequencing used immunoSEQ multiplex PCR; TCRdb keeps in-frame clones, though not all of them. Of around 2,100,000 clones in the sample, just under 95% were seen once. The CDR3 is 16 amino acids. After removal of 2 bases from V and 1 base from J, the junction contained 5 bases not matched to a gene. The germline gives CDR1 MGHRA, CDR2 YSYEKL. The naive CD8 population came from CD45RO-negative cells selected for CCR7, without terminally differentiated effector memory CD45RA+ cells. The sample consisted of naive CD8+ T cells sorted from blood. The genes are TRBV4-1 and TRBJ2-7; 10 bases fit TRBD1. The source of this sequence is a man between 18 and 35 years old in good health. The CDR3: CASSQLGTGDSYEQYF. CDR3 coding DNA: TGCGCCAGCAGCCAACTCGGGACAGGGGATTCCTACGAGCAGTACTTC.